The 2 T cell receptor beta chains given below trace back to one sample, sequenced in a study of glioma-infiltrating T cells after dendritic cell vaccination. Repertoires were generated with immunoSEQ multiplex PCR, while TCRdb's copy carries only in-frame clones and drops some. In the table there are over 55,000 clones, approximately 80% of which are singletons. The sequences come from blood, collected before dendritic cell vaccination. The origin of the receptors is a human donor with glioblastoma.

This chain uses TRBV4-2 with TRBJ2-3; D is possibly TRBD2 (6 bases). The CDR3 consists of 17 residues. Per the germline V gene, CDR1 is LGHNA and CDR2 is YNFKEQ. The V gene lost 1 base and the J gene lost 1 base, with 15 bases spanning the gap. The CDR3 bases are TGTGCCAGCAGCCAAGCTCAATTGACTAGGGGCACAGATACGCAGTATTTT. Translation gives CASSQAQLTRGTDTQYF.

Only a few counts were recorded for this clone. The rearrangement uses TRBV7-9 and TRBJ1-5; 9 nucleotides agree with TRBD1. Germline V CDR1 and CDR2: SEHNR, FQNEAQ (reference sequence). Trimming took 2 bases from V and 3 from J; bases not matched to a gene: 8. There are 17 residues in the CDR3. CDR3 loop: CASSLRTGEGSNQPQHF. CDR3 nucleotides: TGTGCCAGCAGCTTACGGACAGGGGAGGGCTCCAATCAGCCCCAGCATTTT. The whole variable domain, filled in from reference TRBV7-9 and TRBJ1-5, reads DTGVSQNPRHKITKRGQNVTFRCDPISEHNRLYWYRQTLGQGPEFLTYFQNEAQLEKSRLLSDRFSAERPKGSFSTLEIQRTEQGDSAMYLCASSLRTGEGSNQPQHFGDGTRLSIL.